This T cell receptor beta chain was documented in a study of T cells in Graves' hyperthyroidism and ophthalmopathy. Study findings and constraints: Blood also showed most of the thyroid clonotypes that were expanded above 0.001.

Regions amplified from RNA transcripts were the TCR beta CDR3 regions. The primer set for the first-round RT-PCR of the TCR CDR3 was HTBI. Using its own MiXCR run on the multiplex PCR reads, TCRdb lists one record per CDR3 protein. The data contain a few hundred thousand distinct CDR3 sequences, approximately 17% of them singletons. Concerning this clonotype: Its antigen is unidentified. Without the conserved terminal phenylalanine or tryptophan, this CDR3 likely stems from a read error.

This clonotype was obtained from a woman aged 18-35 years with Graves' ophthalmopathy. Sequencing was done on a sample of blood.

The CDR3 DNA follows: TGCGCCAGCAGCTTGTACCGGGCTTCGGGGCGGCAAGAGACCCAGTACCTC. It is translated as CASSLYRASGRQETQYL. The V and J genes are TRBV5-1 and TRBJ2-5; either TRBD1 or TRBD2 may fit D (5 bases each). V lost 1 base, J lost 2 bases, and 18 bases lay in between. Per the germline V gene, CDR1 is SGHRS and CDR2 is YFSETQ. The CDR3 length is 17 residues.